This T cell receptor beta chain was sequenced during a study of OX40 agonist ivuxolimab in advanced cancers. On the study more broadly: Patients' therapy was ivuxolimab, an antibody that acts as an agonist of OX40 (CD134). Earlier treatment with anti-PD-1, anti-PD-L1 or anti-CTLA-4 was permitted, and less than 50% had received some. Patients were infused with ivuxolimab every 2 weeks at 0.01 to 10 mg/kg.

A word on this clone: Its antigen remains unknown.

Data came from immunoSEQ multiplex PCR; TCRdb stores just in-frame clones and leaves some out. Here the sample spans some 20,000 clones, 74% being singletons. The study's findings and limits: Compared with others, partial responders at 0.1-3.0 mg/kg displayed clonal expansion among the lowest.

CDR3 length equals 15 residues. The germline CDR1 and CDR2 sequences are MNHEY and SMNVEV (reference sequence). The V and J ends lost 4 bases and 5 bases, in that order; junction bases with no gene match: 10. The source was CD4+ or CD8+ T cells sorted from blood, collected in a trial of the OX40 agonist ivuxolimab. The chain combines TRBV27 with TRBJ2-7; 8 bases agree with TRBD1. The clonotype was recovered from an adult with an advanced solid tumor such as melanoma, head and neck, liver or kidney cancer. CDR3 DNA sequence: TGTGCCAGCAGTTACGCCGGACAGGGTTACCACGAGCAGTACTTC. Protein sequence: CASSYAGQGYHEQYF.